This TCR beta chain was captured by sequencing in a study of early T cells in non-severe SARS-CoV-2 infection. The wider study: Unsorted whole blood bulk RNA was sequenced, with unpaired chains. Study findings and constraints: Sequences matched to VDJdb favored anti-spike CD8 responses, while private and CD4 specificities were missed.

This clonotype was picked up many times. As yet, its antigen is unknown. This CDR3 region has 15 residues. Germline V gives CDR1 MNHEY, CDR2 SMNVEV (reference sequence). V lost 2 bases and J 7 bases, leaving 12 bases between the germline ends. Researchers attached unique molecular identifiers to individual cDNA molecules. TCRdb processed the 5' RACE reads anew with MiXCR; each CDR3 protein has one entry. The sample has roughly 30,000 distinct CDR3 sequences, 4% to 5.5% seen once. The gene calls are TRBV27 and TRBJ1-6; TRBD1 is a possible D gene (6 bases). The sample consisted of whole blood. The source of this sequence is an adult who was a healthcare worker with PCR-confirmed SARS-CoV-2 infection or an uninfected control (not recorded which). The CDR3 DNA reads TGTGCCAGCAGTTTAGGCCCGGACAGAAATTCACCCCTCCACTTT. Translation gives CASSLGPDRNSPLHF.